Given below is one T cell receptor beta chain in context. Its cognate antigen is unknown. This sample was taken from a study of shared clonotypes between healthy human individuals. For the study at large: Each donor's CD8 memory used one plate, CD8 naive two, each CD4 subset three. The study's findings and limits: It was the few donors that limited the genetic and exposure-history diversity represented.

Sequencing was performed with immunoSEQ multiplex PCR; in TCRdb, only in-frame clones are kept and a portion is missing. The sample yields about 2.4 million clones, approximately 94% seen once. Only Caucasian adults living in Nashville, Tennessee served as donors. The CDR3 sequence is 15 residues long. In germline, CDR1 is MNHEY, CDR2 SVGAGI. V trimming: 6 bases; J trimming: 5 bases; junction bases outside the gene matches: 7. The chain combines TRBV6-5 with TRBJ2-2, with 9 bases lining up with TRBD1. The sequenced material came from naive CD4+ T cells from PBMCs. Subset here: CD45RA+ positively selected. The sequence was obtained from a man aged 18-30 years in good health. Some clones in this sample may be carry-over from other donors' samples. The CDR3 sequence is CASRIQGARTGELFF. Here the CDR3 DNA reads TGTGCCAGCAGGATACAGGGGGCGAGGACCGGGGAGCTGTTTTTT.